This T cell receptor (beta chain) was identified in a study of shared clonotypes between healthy human individuals. Notes on this clone: Its antigen is unidentified.

Whole-study findings and limits: Around 5.4% of naive CD4 clonotypes were common to a handful of donors.

Sorted subsets were amplified in replicate PCRs using 200 to 250 ng DNA, about 30,000 T cell genomes. The repertoire was sequenced with immunoSEQ multiplex PCR; TCRdb's copy has only in-frame clones and lacks some. This table has 650,000 to 800,000 clones, 55% to 80% appearing once. Germline CDR1 reads SQVTM; CDR2 reads ANQGSEA. The CDR3 extends over 17 amino acids. V lost 0 bases and J lost 3, with 19 bases in between. The chain couples TRBV29-1 to TRBJ2-3; D might be TRBD2 (7 bases). The sequence was obtained from a woman aged 25 to 39 in good health. Sequencing was performed on memory CD4+ T cells sorted from blood. Subset: CD45RA-negative fraction. This CDR3 is CSVEDRGDTPLTDTQYF. In nucleotides, the CDR3 is TGCAGCGTTGAAGATCGGGGGGACACCCCCCTGACAGATACGCAGTATTTT.